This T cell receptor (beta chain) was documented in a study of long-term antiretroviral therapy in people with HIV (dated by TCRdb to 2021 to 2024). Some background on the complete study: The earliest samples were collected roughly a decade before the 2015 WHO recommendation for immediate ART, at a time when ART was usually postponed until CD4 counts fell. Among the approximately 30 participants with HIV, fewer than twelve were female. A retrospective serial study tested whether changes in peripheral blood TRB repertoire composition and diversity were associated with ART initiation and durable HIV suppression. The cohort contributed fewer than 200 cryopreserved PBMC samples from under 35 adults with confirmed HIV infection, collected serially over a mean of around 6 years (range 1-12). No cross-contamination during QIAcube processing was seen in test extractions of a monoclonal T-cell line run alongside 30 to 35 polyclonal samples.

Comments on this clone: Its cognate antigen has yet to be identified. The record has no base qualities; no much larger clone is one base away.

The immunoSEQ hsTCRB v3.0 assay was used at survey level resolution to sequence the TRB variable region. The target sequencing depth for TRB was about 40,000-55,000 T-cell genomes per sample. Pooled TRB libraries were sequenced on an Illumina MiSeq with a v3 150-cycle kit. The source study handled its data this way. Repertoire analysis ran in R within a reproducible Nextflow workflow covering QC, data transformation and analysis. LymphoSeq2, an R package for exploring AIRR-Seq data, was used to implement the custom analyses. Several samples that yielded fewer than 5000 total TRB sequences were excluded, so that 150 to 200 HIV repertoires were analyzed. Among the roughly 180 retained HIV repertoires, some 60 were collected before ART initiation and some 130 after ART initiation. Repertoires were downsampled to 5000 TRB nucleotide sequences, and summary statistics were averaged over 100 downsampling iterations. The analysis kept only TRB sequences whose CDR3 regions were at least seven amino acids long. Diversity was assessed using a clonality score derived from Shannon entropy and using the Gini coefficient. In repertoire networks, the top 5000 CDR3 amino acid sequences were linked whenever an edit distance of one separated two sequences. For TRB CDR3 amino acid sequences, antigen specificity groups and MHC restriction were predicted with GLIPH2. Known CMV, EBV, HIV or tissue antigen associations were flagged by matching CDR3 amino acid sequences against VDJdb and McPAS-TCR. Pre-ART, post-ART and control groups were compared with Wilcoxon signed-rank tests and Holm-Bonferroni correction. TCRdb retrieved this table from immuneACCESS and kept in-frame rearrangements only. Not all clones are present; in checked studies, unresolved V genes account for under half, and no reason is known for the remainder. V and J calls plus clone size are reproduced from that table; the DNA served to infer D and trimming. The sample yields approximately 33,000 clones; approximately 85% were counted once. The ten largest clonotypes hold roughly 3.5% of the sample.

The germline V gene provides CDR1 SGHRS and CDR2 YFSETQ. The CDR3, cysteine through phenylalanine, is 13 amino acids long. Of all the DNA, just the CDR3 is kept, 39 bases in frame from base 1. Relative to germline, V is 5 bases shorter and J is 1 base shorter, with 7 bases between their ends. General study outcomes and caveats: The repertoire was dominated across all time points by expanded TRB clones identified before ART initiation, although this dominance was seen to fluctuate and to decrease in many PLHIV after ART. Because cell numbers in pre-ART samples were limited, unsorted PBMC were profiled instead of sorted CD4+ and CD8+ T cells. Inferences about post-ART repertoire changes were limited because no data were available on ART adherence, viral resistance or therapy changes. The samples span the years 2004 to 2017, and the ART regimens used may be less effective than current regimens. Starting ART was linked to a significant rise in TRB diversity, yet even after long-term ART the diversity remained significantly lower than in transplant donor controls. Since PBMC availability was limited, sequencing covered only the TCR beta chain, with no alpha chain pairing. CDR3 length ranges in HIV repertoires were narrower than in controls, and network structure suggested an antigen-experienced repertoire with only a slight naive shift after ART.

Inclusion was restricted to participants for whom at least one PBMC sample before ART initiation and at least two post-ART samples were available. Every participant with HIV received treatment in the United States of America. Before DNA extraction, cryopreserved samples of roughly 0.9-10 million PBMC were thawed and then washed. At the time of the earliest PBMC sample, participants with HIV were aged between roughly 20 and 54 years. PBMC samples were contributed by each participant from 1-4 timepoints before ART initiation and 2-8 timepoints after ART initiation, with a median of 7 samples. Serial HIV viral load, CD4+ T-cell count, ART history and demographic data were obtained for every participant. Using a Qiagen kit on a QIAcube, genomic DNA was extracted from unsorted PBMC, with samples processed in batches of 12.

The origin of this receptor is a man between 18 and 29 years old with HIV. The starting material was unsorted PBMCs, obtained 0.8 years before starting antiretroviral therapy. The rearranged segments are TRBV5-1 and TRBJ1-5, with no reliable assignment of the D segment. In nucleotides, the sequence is TGCGCCAGCAGAGCGGACAGCAATCAGCCCCAGCATTTT. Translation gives CASRADSNQPQHF.